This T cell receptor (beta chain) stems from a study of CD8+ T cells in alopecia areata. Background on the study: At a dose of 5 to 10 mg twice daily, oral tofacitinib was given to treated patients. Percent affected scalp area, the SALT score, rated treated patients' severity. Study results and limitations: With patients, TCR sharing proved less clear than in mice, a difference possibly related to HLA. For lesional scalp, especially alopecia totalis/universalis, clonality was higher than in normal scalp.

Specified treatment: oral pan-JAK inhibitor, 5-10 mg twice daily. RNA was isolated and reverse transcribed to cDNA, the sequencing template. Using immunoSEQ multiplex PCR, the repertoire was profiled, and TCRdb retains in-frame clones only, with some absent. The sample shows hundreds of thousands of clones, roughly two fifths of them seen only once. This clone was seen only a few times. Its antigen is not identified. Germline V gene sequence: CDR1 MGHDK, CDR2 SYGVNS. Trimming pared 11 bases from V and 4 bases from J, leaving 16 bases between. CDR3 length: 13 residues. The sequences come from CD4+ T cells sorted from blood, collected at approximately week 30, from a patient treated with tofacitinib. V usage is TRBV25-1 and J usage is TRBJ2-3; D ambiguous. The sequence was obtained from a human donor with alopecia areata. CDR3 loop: CACGTAGADTQYF. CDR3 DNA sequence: TGTGCCTGCGGTACCGCTGGCGCAGATACGCAGTATTTT.